The 29 T cell receptor beta chains given below trace back to one sample, sequenced in a study of blood T cell repertoires in COVID-19. Sequenced by immunoSEQ multiplex PCR; TCRdb stores in-frame clones only, minus some. Seen here are tens of thousands of clones, around nine tenths observed once, and the top ten hold roughly 2.1%. Sequencing was carried out using peripheral blood. These receptors were taken from a woman of 80 years or more with active or convalescent COVID-19.

The rearrangement joins TRBV3-1 (or the pseudogene TRBV3-2) to TRBJ1-2, with TRBD1 matching 8 bases. Trimming cost V 4 bases and J 0 bases; bases outside gene matches: 7. Germline CDR1 reads LGHDT; CDR2 reads YNNKEL (reference sequence). This CDR3 has 16 amino acids. CDR3: CASSRDRGQANYGYTF. Here the CDR3 DNA reads TGTGCCAGCAGCCGAGACAGGGGACAAGCTAACTATGGCTACACCTTC.

The rearrangement uses TRBV5-4 and TRBJ2-7; D might be TRBD1 (7 bases). The germline gives CDR1 SGHNT, CDR2 YYREEE (reference sequence). This CDR3 is built from 15 residues. V lost 3 bases and J lost 1, with 14 bases in between. CDR3 in amino acids: CASSSPGGKSYEQYF. The CDR3 bases are TGTGCCAGCAGCTCCCCAGGGGGGAAGTCCTACGAGCAGTACTTC.

This clone was detected only once. The J gene is TRBJ1-1, the V gene TRBV2; D not certain. From germline, CDR1 is SNHLY and CDR2 FYNNEI. Trimming removed 2 bases from V and 1 base from J, with 5 bases in between. CDR3 size: 13 residues. CDR3 nucleotide sequence: TGTGCCAGCAGTGAAATGAGGAACACTGAAGCTTTCTTT. Its translation is CASSEMRNTEAFF.

The chain carries TRBV18 and TRBJ2-5; D gene uncertain. V lost 4 bases to trimming and J lost 2 bases, with 11 bases between them. Germline CDR1 reads KGHSH; CDR2 reads LQKENI. This CDR3 is 14 amino acids long. CDR3 amino acids: CASSLSAGQETQYF. The CDR3 coding sequence is TGTGCCAGCTCACTCTCGGCAGGACAAGAGACCCAGTACTTC.

CDR3 loop: CASSVAGGPDEQYF. In DNA form, the CDR3 reads TGTGCCAGCAGTGTAGCGGGAGGGCCGGATGAGCAGTACTTC. The chain is built from TRBV28 and TRBJ2-7; 11 bases map to TRBD2. The CDR3 has 14 amino acids. J was trimmed by 7 bases and V by 5 bases; bases with no gene match: 7. Germline V lookup: CDR1 MDHEN, CDR2 SYDVKM.

The chain couples TRBV11-2 to TRBJ2-7; TRBD1 agrees at 8 bases. The CDR3 length is 15 residues. Germline CDR1 is SGHAT and CDR2 is FQNNGV. V shed 6 bases, J shed 1 base, and the junction held 8 bases outside the gene matches. The CDR3 is CASRRSGTGSYEQYF. CDR3 bases: TGTGCCAGCAGACGATCCGGGACAGGATCCTACGAGCAGTACTTC. The variable domain in full, with the rest retrieved from reference TRBV11-2 and TRBJ2-7, is EAGVAQSPRYKIIEKRQSVAFWCNPISGHATLYWYQQILGQGPKLLIQFQNNGVVDDSQLPKDRFSAERLKGVDSTLKIQPAKLEDSAVYLCASRRSGTGSYEQYFGPGTRLTVT.

CDR3: CASSPFGGAVAEQYF. The CDR3 region has the DNA TGTGCCAGCAGCCCTTTTGGGGGGGCGGTTGCCGAGCAGTACTTC. V is TRBV7-9 and J is TRBJ2-7; D perhaps matches TRBD2 (7 bases). From germline, CDR1 is SEHNR and CDR2 FQNEAQ (reference sequence). This CDR3 is built from 15 residues. V lost 5 bases to trimming and J lost 6 bases, with 20 bases between them.

This clone was seen more than once but under ten times. This chain connects TRBV6-5 to TRBJ2-1; 12 bases align to TRBD2. The CDR3 extends over 14 amino acids. CDR1 and CDR2 from the germline V gene are MNHEY and SVGAGI. The ends lost 6 bases at V and 8 bases at J; junction bases unmatched: 5. DNA for the CDR3: TGTGCCAGCAGATTGACTAGCGGGAGATATGAGCAGTTCTTC. It specifies CASRLTSGRYEQFF.

This clone was picked up a small number of times. This chain links TRBV5-1 with TRBJ2-1; 12 bases are a match to TRBD2. Germline V CDR1 and CDR2: SGHRS, YFSETQ. CDR3 length: 16 amino acids. Germline trimming cut 4 bases from V and 4 bases from J; bases unmatched to any gene: 6. In DNA form, the CDR3 reads TGCGCCAGCAGCCCGACTAGCGGGGGCCCGTACAATGAGCAGTTCTTC. This gives the protein CASSPTSGGPYNEQFF.

This chain links TRBV5-4 with TRBJ2-3, with 9 bases fitting TRBD2. V gave up 6 bases and J gave up 0 bases; unmatched junction bases: 8. CDR1 and CDR2 from the germline V gene are SGHNT and YYREEE (reference sequence). The CDR3 spans 16 residues. DNA for the CDR3: TGTGCCAGCACCCCGAGACTAGCGGCTAGCACAGATACGCAGTATTTT. Its translation is CASTPRLAASTDTQYF.

This chain connects TRBV18 to TRBJ2-3; the match to TRBD2 covers 9 bases. The CDR3 runs 14 residues. V trimming: 4 bases; J trimming: 2 bases; junction bases outside the gene matches: 1. CDR1 and CDR2 (germline): KGHSH, LQKENI. The CDR3 region has the DNA TGTGCCAGCTCACGGACTAGCGCCACAGATACGCAGTATTTT. Translating gives CASSRTSATDTQYF.

The chain couples TRBV7-9 to TRBJ2-7; D is possibly TRBD2 (5 bases). Germline CDR1 is SEHNR and CDR2 is FQNEAQ (reference sequence). Trimming took 4 bases from V and 2 from J, leaving 18 bases between them. This CDR3 has 16 residues. CDR3 region: CASSSRGMTGTYEQYF. DNA for the CDR3: TGTGCCAGCAGCTCCCGCGGAATGACGGGGACCTACGAGCAGTACTTC.

The V and J genes are TRBV7-9 and TRBJ1-1; tentative D call: TRBD1 (5 bases). This CDR3 is 15 amino acids long. Germline lookup yields CDR1 SEHNR and CDR2 FQNEAQ (reference sequence). Trimming cost V 5 bases and J 1 base, with 14 bases left between them. The CDR3 loop is CASSPRVGPNTEAFF. CDR3 in DNA: TGTGCCAGCAGCCCCAGGGTCGGTCCGAACACTGAAGCTTTCTTT.

The chain couples TRBV4-3 to TRBJ2-1; 8 bases map to TRBD2. Germline V lookup: CDR1 LGHNA, CDR2 YSLEER. Trimming cost V 6 bases and J 2 bases; bases outside gene matches: 6. CDR3 length: 15 residues. CDR3 sequence: CASSTGTSAYNEQFF. In DNA, the CDR3 is TGCGCCAGCAGTACCGGGACTAGTGCCTACAATGAGCAGTTCTTC.

The gene calls are TRBV7-2 and TRBJ1-4, with D maybe TRBD1 (5 bases). In germline, CDR1 is SGHTA, CDR2 FQGNSA. The CDR3 runs to 16 residues. Trimming shortened V by 5 bases and J by 0 bases, and 13 bases separated the two germline ends. CDR3 protein: CASSARTYATNEKLFF. In DNA form, the CDR3 reads TGTGCCAGCAGCGCCAGGACATATGCAACTAATGAAAAACTGTTTTTT.

The genes are TRBV7-8 and TRBJ1-1, with a tentative D call TRBD1 (6 bases). The CDR3 loop spans 15 amino acids. Germline CDR1 reads SGHVS; CDR2 reads FQNEAQ. V was trimmed by 0 bases and J by 4 bases, leaving 12 bases between them. CDR3 DNA sequence: TGTGCCAGCAGCTTAGCCCAGGGGCTTTTCACTGAAGCTTTCTTT. It codes for CASSLAQGLFTEAFF.

This clone was observed a handful of times. V usage is TRBV9 and J usage is TRBJ2-1, with 13 bases fitting TRBD2. Germline loops: CDR1 SGDLS, CDR2 YYNGEE. With 2 bases clipped from V and 7 bases from J, the junction kept 6 bases outside the gene matches. The CDR3 spans 16 residues. The CDR3 DNA sequence: TGTGCCAGCAGCGTCAGGACTAGCGGGAGTGGGAATGAGCAGTTCTTC. It encodes CASSVRTSGSGNEQFF.

The V and J genes are TRBV7-9 and TRBJ2-3, with TRBD2 as a possible D gene (5 bases). CDR3 size: 15 residues. V gave up 4 bases and J gave up 1 base, with 12 bases separating them. The germline V gene has CDR1 SEHNR and CDR2 FQNEAQ (reference sequence). CDR3 in DNA: TGTGCCAGCAGCTCAGGACTTAGTCGCACAGATACGCAGTATTTT. Its protein product is CASSSGLSRTDTQYF.

The chain uses TRBV30 and TRBJ1-5; D is ambiguous. The CDR3 has 15 amino acids. CDR1 and CDR2 from the germline V gene are GTSNPN and SVGIG (reference sequence). V gave up 2 bases and J gave up 2 bases, with 13 bases separating them. CDR3 loop: CAWSSGVNGNQPQHF. DNA of the CDR3: TGTGCCTGGAGTTCCGGGGTGAATGGCAATCAGCCCCAGCATTTT.

About this clone: The germline gene is not matched at one end of the junction; a read error may be the cause. The chain couples TRBV6-5 to TRBJ2-1, with D maybe TRBD2 (5 bases). Germline V gene data show CDR1 as MNHEY and CDR2 as SVGAGI. CDR3 length: 15 residues. The CDR3 here is CASSPTPSSHNEQFF. Here the CDR3 DNA reads TGTGCCAGCAGTCCCACTCCTAGCTCCCACAATGAGCAGTTCTTC.

This chain links TRBV18 with TRBJ1-2; no firm D call. V was cut by 2 bases and J by 5 bases, with 6 bases left in between. CDR3 length: 12 amino acids. Germline V gives CDR1 KGHSH, CDR2 LQKENI. The chain's CDR3 is CASSPEGYGYTF. Here the CDR3 DNA reads TGTGCCAGCTCACCAGAGGGATATGGCTACACCTTC. Full variable domain (remainder filled in from reference TRBV18 and TRBJ1-2): NAGVMQNPRHLVRRRGQEARLRCSPMKGHSHVYWYRQLPEEGLKFMVYLQKENIIDESGMPKERFSAEFPKEGPSILRIQQVVRGDSAAYFCASSPEGYGYTFGSGTRLTVV.

DNA for the CDR3: TGTGCCAGCTCTTGGGGGGGCGATGGCTACACCTTC. Its protein product is CASSWGGDGYTF. The rearrangement uses TRBV11-2 and TRBJ1-2, with a weak D call TRBD1 (6 bases). V was cut by 8 bases and J by 6 bases, with 13 bases left in between. CDR3 size: 12 residues. Germline V gene lookup returns CDR1 SGHAT and CDR2 FQNNGV. Full variable domain (missing parts from reference TRBV11-2 and TRBJ1-2): EAGVAQSPRYKIIEKRQSVAFWCNPISGHATLYWYQQILGQGPKLLIQFQNNGVVDDSQLPKDRFSAERLKGVDSTLKIQPAKLEDSAVYLCASSWGGDGYTFGSGTRLTVV.

The V and J genes are TRBV6-5 and TRBJ2-7; 11 positions agree with TRBD2. The germline gives CDR1 MNHEY, CDR2 SVGAGI. The CDR3 is 15 amino acids. J gave up 2 bases and V 5 bases, and 5 bases lay outside the gene matches. CDR3 sequence reads: CASSPLAGGTYEQYF. The DNA of the CDR3 is TGTGCCAGCAGTCCCCTAGCGGGAGGCACCTACGAGCAGTACTTC.

This rearrangement joins TRBV7-2 to TRBJ1-2, with 9 positions matching TRBD1. The V and J ends lost 5 bases and 6 bases, in that order; junction bases with no gene match: 7. This CDR3 has 14 amino acids. Germline CDR1 reads SGHTA; CDR2 reads FQGNSA. The CDR3 coding sequence is TGTGCCAGCAGCCCCCGCCGGACAGGGGATGGCTACACCTTC. Translating it yields CASSPRRTGDGYTF.

In its sample, this clone was seen once. The chain has TRBV5-1 and TRBJ1-2, with D possibly TRBD1 on 6 matching bases. Trimming stripped 0 bases from V and 8 bases from J, with 8 bases between. Germline V gives CDR1 SGHRS, CDR2 YFSETQ. The CDR3 has 12 amino acids. CDR3 in DNA: TGCGCCAGCAGCTTGGACAGGGAAGGCTACACCTTC. Its protein is CASSLDREGYTF.

The CDR3 DNA follows: TGTGCCAGCAGTTCGACAGGGATTGGCTACACCTTC. Translated: CASSSTGIGYTF. The chain joins TRBV11-2 to TRBJ1-2; 7 bases match TRBD1. Germline V gives CDR1 SGHAT, CDR2 FQNNGV. The CDR3 covers 12 residues. After removal of 6 bases from V and 7 bases from J, the junction contained 5 bases not matched to a gene.

The rearrangement links TRBV9 to TRBJ1-4; TRBD1 is a possible D gene (6 bases). Germline V gene data show CDR1 as SGDLS and CDR2 as YYNGEE. This CDR3 has 15 amino acids. Trimming took 0 bases from V and 4 from J, leaving 10 bases between them. As DNA, the CDR3 is TGTGCCAGCAGCGTAGCCACAGGGCGTAATGAAAAACTGTTTTTT. It codes for CASSVATGRNEKLFF. The whole variable domain, remainder taken from reference TRBV9 and TRBJ1-4, is DSGVTQTPKHLITATGQRVTLRCSPRSGDLSVYWYQQSLDQGLQFLIQYYNGEERAKGNILERFSAQQFPDLHSELNLSSLELGDSALYFCASSVATGRNEKLFFGSGTQLSVL.

This CDR3 reads CASSFREAGPRPDTQYF. The CDR3 region has the DNA TGCGCCAGCAGCTTTCGTGAAGCGGGCCCGCGCCCAGATACGCAGTATTTT. The chain uses TRBV5-1 and TRBJ2-3; D is possibly TRBD2 (6 bases). The germline gives CDR1 SGHRS, CDR2 YFSETQ. The CDR3 length is 17 residues. With 2 bases removed from V and 4 bases from J, the gap between germline ends came to 20 bases.

The chain links TRBV9 to TRBJ1-4; TRBD1 matches 9 bases. Germline CDR1 reads SGDLS; CDR2 reads YYNGEE. V shed 3 bases and J 8 bases; nucleotides not matched to a gene: 8. This CDR3 region has 15 residues. The CDR3 DNA sequence: TGTGCCAGCAGCGCCGGGGACAGGGAATGGGAAAAACTGTTTTTT. Amino acids: CASSAGDREWEKLFF.